The clone carrying this T cell receptor (beta chain) is medium-sized by share. This sample was included in a study of regulatory and conventional T cells in breast cancer. The CDR3 is made up of 18 amino acids. The ends lost 5 bases at V and 5 bases at J; junction bases unmatched: 19. Germline CDR1 and CDR2: DFQATT and SNEGSKA (reference sequence). Each CDR3 protein is one row after TCRdb ran MiXCR on the PCR reads. The sample has 15,000 or so distinct CDR3 sequences; 32% are singletons. The receptor comes from a female donor in good health. This sequence joins TRBV20-1 and TRBJ1-5, with TRBD1 identical over 9 bases. Sample: conventional T cells from blood. The CDR3 spells CSAHSPTGGDLRDQPQHF. CDR3 nucleotide sequence: TGCAGTGCTCACTCCCCGACAGGGGGAGATCTTAGGGATCAGCCCCAGCATTTT.